These T cell receptor beta chains were read from a single sample in a study of T-cell reconstitution after alpha-beta-depleted transplantation in children. Each CDR3 protein is one row after TCRdb ran MiXCR on the PCR reads. This sample has just under 150,000 distinct CDR3 sequences; 8% to 10% occur once, and the top ten carry 15% to 20%. The specimen comprised PBMCs, mostly from graft donor cells, sampled 180 days after TCRalphabeta/CD19-depleted stem cell transplant. Receptors were obtained from a female patient aged 2-9 years who had a stem cell transplant for congenital amegakaryocytic thrombocytopenia, so the T cells may come from the graft donor. Each CDR3 is given without its conserved first and last residue. The D gene is left open where the match is weak.

CDR3	V	J	D
ASSGGYRAYEQY	TRBV6-1	TRBJ2-7	-
ASRGTGLGLRDTQY	TRBV7-2	TRBJ2-3	-
ASSLGNRGYNEQF	TRBV5-1	TRBJ2-1	TRBD1
ASSQDWEGMNTGELF	TRBV14	TRBJ2-2	TRBD2
ASRGTPSEGGWDEQF	TRBV2	TRBJ2-1	-
SARLASGDWYQETQY	TRBV20-1	TRBJ2-5	TRBD2
SVETGERGYT	TRBV29-1	TRBJ1-2	TRBD1
ASSLFQNNSPLH	TRBV5-1	TRBJ1-6	-
ASSLEQRSTEAF	TRBV5-4	TRBJ1-1	-
AISDGAGANIQY	TRBV10-3	TRBJ2-4	TRBD2
ASSFDGSVYEQY	TRBV5-1	TRBJ2-7	-
ASSATGVSYNEQF	TRBV5-1	TRBJ2-1	TRBD1
ASSLASGSHEQY	TRBV5-1	TRBJ2-7	TRBD2
AFRRGPDGELF	TRBV12-3/TRBV12-4	TRBJ2-2	-
ASSLVWSGRAFYNEQF	TRBV5-6	TRBJ2-1	TRBD2
SARGRGGSEAF	TRBV29-1	TRBJ1-1	-
ATSSLGLLGNQDTQY	TRBV15	TRBJ2-3	-
ASRPLAGGPSEQF	TRBV12-3/TRBV12-4	TRBJ2-1	TRBD2
ASSPYRGRLETQY	TRBV28	TRBJ2-5	TRBD1
ASSRHEGLASREQF	TRBV5-1	TRBJ2-1	TRBD2
ASSPLVPEESYT	TRBV28	TRBJ1-2	-
ASSRTGANSGANGLT	TRBV28	TRBJ2-6	TRBD1
ASSLAQNTEAF	TRBV12-3/TRBV12-4	TRBJ1-1	-
ASRKLTGVRTNEKLF	TRBV11-2	TRBJ1-4	TRBD1